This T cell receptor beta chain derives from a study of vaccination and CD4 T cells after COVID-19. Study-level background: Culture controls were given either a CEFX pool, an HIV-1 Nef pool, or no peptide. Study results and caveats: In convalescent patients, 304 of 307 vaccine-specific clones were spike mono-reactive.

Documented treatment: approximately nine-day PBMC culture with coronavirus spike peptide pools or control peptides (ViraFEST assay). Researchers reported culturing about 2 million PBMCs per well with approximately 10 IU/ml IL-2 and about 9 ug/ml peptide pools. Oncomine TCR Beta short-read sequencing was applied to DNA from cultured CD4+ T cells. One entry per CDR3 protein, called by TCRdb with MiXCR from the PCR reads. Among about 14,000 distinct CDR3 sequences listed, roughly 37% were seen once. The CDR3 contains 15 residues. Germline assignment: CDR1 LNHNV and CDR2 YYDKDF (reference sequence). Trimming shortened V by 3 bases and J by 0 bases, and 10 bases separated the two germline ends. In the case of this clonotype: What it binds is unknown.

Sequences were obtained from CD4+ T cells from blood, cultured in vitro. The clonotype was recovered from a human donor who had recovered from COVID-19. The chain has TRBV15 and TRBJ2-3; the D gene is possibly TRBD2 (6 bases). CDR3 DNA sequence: TGTGCCACCAGCAGGGACTATACTAGCACAGATACGCAGTATTTT. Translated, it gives CATSRDYTSTDTQYF.